These 6 T cell receptor beta chains originate from one sample sequenced in a study of T cell changes during pregnancy in multiple sclerosis. This table comes from immunoSEQ multiplex PCR, and its TCRdb copy is limited to in-frame clones, with some not included. Of fewer than 85,000 clones in the sample, 94% were seen once. This specimen consisted of peripheral blood, obtained in the third trimester of pregnancy. All receptors come from a female donor with multiple sclerosis, enrolled in a pregnancy study.

V usage is TRBV7-9 and J usage is TRBJ1-4; no clear D. Germline-derived CDR1 and CDR2 are SEHNR and FQNEAQ (reference sequence). The CDR3 extends over 15 amino acids. Trimming took 4 bases from V and 8 from J, leaving 17 bases between them. CDR3 residues: CASSWRGQLEEKLFF. DNA for the CDR3: TGTGCCAGCAGCTGGAGAGGTCAACTCGAAGAAAAACTGTTTTTT.

V and J are TRBV14 and TRBJ2-7, with 10 nucleotides matching TRBD1. The CDR3 contains 17 residues. Germline V CDR1 and CDR2: SGHDN, FVKESK. The V segment lost 5 bases and the J segment 3 bases; nucleotides outside the gene matches: 13. CDR3 DNA: TGTGCCAGCAGCTTTTCCGTATATGGGACAGGGGACTACGAGCAGTACTTC. Its protein product is CASSFSVYGTGDYEQYF.

The chain joins TRBV19 to TRBJ2-2; TRBD1 is a possible D gene (6 bases). There are 13 residues in the CDR3. Germline V CDR1 and CDR2: LNHDA, SQIVND (reference sequence). V was shortened by 5 bases and J by 6 bases, with 10 bases between the two germline ends. CDR3 sequence: CASSLHRAGELFF. The CDR3 DNA is TGTGCCAGTAGTCTCCACAGGGCCGGGGAGCTGTTTTTT.

The count of this clone is one. The chain recombines TRBV5-4 with TRBJ1-1, with 7 bases aligning to TRBD1. The V gene's germline CDR1 is SGHNT and CDR2 YYREEE (reference sequence). The length of the CDR3 is 15 residues. After removal of 5 bases from V and 0 bases from J, the junction contained 7 bases not matched to a gene. CDR3 DNA: TGTGCCAGCAGACTCGGGACAGAGTTGAACACTGAAGCTTTCTTT. Its protein product is CASRLGTELNTEAFF.

The rearrangement uses TRBV28 and TRBJ1-5; 9 bases agree with TRBD1. The V gene's germline CDR1 is MDHEN and CDR2 SYDVKM. The V gene end was trimmed by 2 bases and the J gene end by 7 bases; junction bases not matched to a gene: 6. The CDR3 runs 15 residues. CDR3: CASSLSGTGWQPQHF. DNA of the CDR3: TGTGCCAGCAGTTTAAGCGGGACAGGGTGGCAGCCCCAGCATTTT.

The chain has TRBV7-2 and TRBJ1-1, with 8 bases aligning to TRBD1. CDR3 length equals 17 residues. Germline V CDR1 and CDR2: SGHTA, FQGNSA. After removal of 3 bases from V and 4 bases from J, the junction contained 13 bases not matched to a gene. CDR3 nucleotides: TGTGCCAGCAGCTTTTCAGGGGGCGTTGTAGGTTTCACTGAAGCTTTCTTT. It codes for CASSFSGGVVGFTEAFF.